Listed below are T cell receptor beta chains from one sample, sequenced in a study of T cell clonotyping in hematopoietic cell transplantation. TCRdb's copy holds only in-frame clones and misses some; the assay was immunoSEQ multiplex PCR. The sample contains some 30,000 clones, 70% to 75% of which appear only once. The input for sequencing was peripheral blood mononuclear cells, taken before stem cell transplant. These receptors all come from a man over 45 with myelodysplastic syndrome. Some clones in this sample may be carry-over from other donors' samples. The CDR3 runs from the conserved cysteine through the conserved F or W. The D gene is left open where the match is weak. Clone size is not always given. Where it is, it says once, few, many or a class for expanded clones.

D gene: TRBD1
CDR3 length: 14
J gene: TRBJ1-3
clone size: few
V gene: TRBV6-5
CDR3 protein: CASSGDSSGNTIYF
CDR3 DNA: TGTGCCAGCAGTGGGGACAGCTCTGGAAACACCATATATTTT

D gene: TRBD2
CDR3 length: 15
J gene: TRBJ2-3
clone size: -
V gene: TRBV28
CDR3 protein: CASSLLAGGTDTQYF
CDR3 DNA: TGTGCCAGCAGTTTATTAGCGGGAGGCACAGATACGCAGTATTTT

D gene: TRBD1
CDR3 length: 17
J gene: TRBJ1-6
clone size: -
V gene: TRBV28
CDR3 protein: CASSFSPGDRHNSPLHF
CDR3 DNA: TGTGCCAGCAGTTTCAGCCCCGGGGACAGGCATAATTCACCCCTCCACTTT

D gene: TRBD1
CDR3 length: 14
J gene: TRBJ2-3
clone size: -
V gene: TRBV5-1
CDR3 protein: CASGGTGDTDTQYF
CDR3 DNA: TGCGCCAGCGGGGGGACAGGGGACACAGATACGCAGTATTTT

D gene: -
CDR3 length: 15
J gene: TRBJ1-5
clone size: -
V gene: TRBV6-1
CDR3 protein: CASSDSDGSNQPQHF
CDR3 DNA: TGTGCCAGCAGTGACTCCGACGGTAGCAATCAGCCCCAGCATTTT

D gene: -
CDR3 length: 14
J gene: TRBJ1-4
clone size: -
V gene: TRBV5-1
CDR3 protein: CASSPTSTNEKLFF
CDR3 DNA: TGCGCCAGCAGTCCGACATCAACTAATGAAAAACTGTTTTTT

D gene: -
CDR3 length: 14
J gene: TRBJ1-2
clone size: -
V gene: TRBV10-2
CDR3 protein: CASRGAGARYGYTF
CDR3 DNA: TGCGCCAGCAGGGGGGCGGGGGCGAGGTATGGCTACACCTTC

D gene: -
CDR3 length: 14
J gene: TRBJ1-1
clone size: few
V gene: TRBV5-6
CDR3 protein: CASSSPYSRGEAFF
CDR3 DNA: TGTGCCAGCAGCTCCCCCTATTCCCGGGGCGAAGCTTTCTTT

D gene: TRBD1
CDR3 length: 13
J gene: TRBJ2-7
clone size: -
V gene: TRBV4-2
CDR3 protein: CASSHPGTGPQYF
CDR3 DNA: TGTGCCAGCAGCCATCCCGGGACAGGGCCGCAGTACTTC

D gene: -
CDR3 length: 18
J gene: TRBJ1-6
clone size: -
V gene: TRBV5-6
CDR3 protein: CASSLVADKSSYNSPLHF
CDR3 DNA: TGTGCCAGCAGCTTGGTTGCGGACAAGAGCTCCTATAATTCACCCCTCCACTTT

D gene: -
CDR3 length: 14
J gene: TRBJ2-3
clone size: -
V gene: TRBV7-9
CDR3 protein: CASSFLDRTDTQYF
CDR3 DNA: TGTGCCAGCAGCTTCCTCGACCGTACAGATACGCAGTATTTT

D gene: TRBD2
CDR3 length: 14
J gene: TRBJ2-3
clone size: -
V gene: TRBV29-1
CDR3 protein: CSVVRLAGRDTQYF
CDR3 DNA: TGCAGCGTTGTGAGACTAGCGGGGCGAGATACGCAGTATTTT

D gene: -
CDR3 length: 13
J gene: TRBJ2-7
clone size: once
V gene: TRBV29-1
CDR3 protein: CSVRVSSSYEQYF
CDR3 DNA: TGCAGCGTAAGGGTCTCAAGCTCCTACGAGCAGTACTTC

D gene: -
CDR3 length: 14
J gene: TRBJ1-1
clone size: few
V gene: TRBV19
CDR3 protein: CASSIDGPNTEAFF
CDR3 DNA: TGTGCCAGTAGTATTGATGGGCCTAACACTGAAGCTTTCTTT

D gene: TRBD1
CDR3 length: 18
J gene: TRBJ2-7
clone size: -
V gene: TRBV4-2
CDR3 protein: CASSQVPGQGAAPYEQYF
CDR3 DNA: TGTGCCAGCAGCCAAGTTCCGGGACAGGGGGCTGCCCCCTACGAGCAGTACTTC

D gene: -
CDR3 length: 14
J gene: TRBJ2-1
clone size: few
V gene: TRBV29-1
CDR3 protein: CSVSLGGEGYEQFF
CDR3 DNA: TGCAGCGTTTCCCTAGGAGGCGAGGGGTATGAGCAGTTCTTC

D gene: -
CDR3 length: 11
J gene: TRBJ2-5
clone size: -
V gene: TRBV20-1
CDR3 protein: CSVNRRETQYF
CDR3 DNA: TGCAGTGTTAACAGAAGGGAGACCCAGTACTTC

D gene: -
CDR3 length: 12
J gene: TRBJ2-7
clone size: -
V gene: TRBV5-6
CDR3 protein: CASSFGPALQYF
CDR3 DNA: TGTGCCAGCAGCTTCGGCCCCGCCCTCCAGTACTTC

D gene: TRBD2
CDR3 length: 16
J gene: TRBJ2-5
clone size: -
V gene: TRBV29-1
CDR3 protein: CSVGRLGTSGSSAQYF
CDR3 DNA: TGCAGCGTTGGCAGACTTGGGACTAGCGGGAGTAGCGCCCAGTACTTC

D gene: TRBD1
CDR3 length: 15
J gene: TRBJ2-3
clone size: -
V gene: TRBV28
CDR3 protein: CASSPPGQDSDTQYF
CDR3 DNA: TGTGCCAGCAGTCCTCCGGGACAGGATTCAGATACGCAGTATTTT

D gene: -
CDR3 length: 15
J gene: TRBJ1-6
clone size: few
V gene: TRBV27
CDR3 protein: CASSLAWQSNSPLHF
CDR3 DNA: TGTGCCAGCAGTCTTGCCTGGCAGTCAAATTCACCCCTCCACTTT

D gene: -
CDR3 length: 16
J gene: TRBJ2-7
clone size: once
V gene: TRBV7-6
CDR3 protein: CASSVEVGGASGEQYF
CDR3 DNA: TGTGCCAGCAGCGTGGAGGTAGGGGGGGCCTCGGGCGAGCAGTACTTC

D gene: -
CDR3 length: 14
J gene: TRBJ1-6
clone size: -
V gene: TRBV28
CDR3 protein: CASRRSSYNSPLHF
CDR3 DNA: TGTGCCAGCAGAAGGAGCTCCTATAATTCACCCCTCCACTTT

D gene: TRBD1
CDR3 length: 14
J gene: TRBJ2-1
clone size: few
V gene: TRBV29-1
CDR3 protein: CSVATGTGFHEQFF
CDR3 DNA: TGCAGCGTTGCTACCGGGACAGGGTTCCATGAGCAGTTCTTC

D gene: -
CDR3 length: 16
J gene: TRBJ2-5
clone size: -
V gene: TRBV5-4
CDR3 protein: CASSGRQGREKETQYF
CDR3 DNA: TGTGCCAGCAGCGGTAGACAGGGGAGGGAAAAAGAGACCCAGTACTTC

D gene: -
CDR3 length: 14
J gene: TRBJ2-1
clone size: -
V gene: TRBV2
CDR3 protein: CASTPQGLYNEQFF
CDR3 DNA: TGTGCCAGCACTCCCCAGGGGTTGTACAATGAGCAGTTCTTC

D gene: -
CDR3 length: 16
J gene: TRBJ2-2
clone size: -
V gene: TRBV2
CDR3 protein: CASSLIGQKSPGELFF
CDR3 DNA: TGTGCCAGCAGTTTAATCGGACAGAAATCGCCCGGGGAGCTGTTTTTT

D gene: -
CDR3 length: 14
J gene: TRBJ2-2
clone size: -
V gene: TRBV28
CDR3 protein: CASRLGPNTGELFF
CDR3 DNA: TGTGCCAGCAGGCTGGGACCAAACACCGGGGAGCTGTTTTTT

D gene: TRBD1
CDR3 length: 15
J gene: TRBJ1-5
clone size: -
V gene: TRBV28
CDR3 protein: CASTPDRGIFQPQHF
CDR3 DNA: TGTGCCAGCACCCCGGACAGGGGAATTTTTCAGCCCCAGCATTTT

D gene: TRBD1
CDR3 length: 14
J gene: TRBJ2-7
clone size: -
V gene: TRBV4-3
CDR3 protein: CASSQQGAGYEQYF
CDR3 DNA: TGCGCCAGCAGCCAGCAGGGGGCCGGCTACGAGCAGTACTTC

D gene: -
CDR3 length: 13
J gene: TRBJ2-7
clone size: -
V gene: TRBV10-3
CDR3 protein: CAISGSSRYEQYF
CDR3 DNA: TGTGCCATCAGTGGGTCTAGCCGCTACGAGCAGTACTTC

D gene: -
CDR3 length: 13
J gene: TRBJ2-7
clone size: few
V gene: TRBV19
CDR3 protein: CASSILGDYEQYF
CDR3 DNA: TGTGCCAGTAGTATTTTGGGGGACTACGAGCAGTACTTC

D gene: TRBD1
CDR3 length: 15
J gene: TRBJ1-2
clone size: -
V gene: TRBV7-3
CDR3 protein: CASSPSPGQGYGYTF
CDR3 DNA: TGTGCCAGCAGCCCCTCACCGGGACAGGGCTATGGCTACACCTTC

D gene: TRBD1
CDR3 length: 14
J gene: TRBJ2-1
clone size: -
V gene: TRBV6-5
CDR3 protein: CASTWDRLGNEQFF
CDR3 DNA: TGTGCCAGCACCTGGGACAGGCTAGGGAATGAGCAGTTCTTC

D gene: -
CDR3 length: 12
J gene: TRBJ1-1
clone size: -
V gene: TRBV29-1
CDR3 protein: CSVAGERTEAFF
CDR3 DNA: TGCAGCGTTGCAGGGGAGCGCACTGAAGCTTTCTTT

D gene: -
CDR3 length: 15
J gene: TRBJ1-5
clone size: -
V gene: TRBV6-5
CDR3 protein: CASSETGSGYQPQHF
CDR3 DNA: TGTGCCAGCAGCGAAACAGGGTCAGGGTATCAGCCCCAGCATTTT

D gene: -
CDR3 length: 13
J gene: TRBJ1-2
clone size: few
V gene: TRBV7-9
CDR3 protein: CASSLEGAGGYTF
CDR3 DNA: TGTGCCAGCAGCTTAGAGGGAGCTGGGGGCTACACCTTC